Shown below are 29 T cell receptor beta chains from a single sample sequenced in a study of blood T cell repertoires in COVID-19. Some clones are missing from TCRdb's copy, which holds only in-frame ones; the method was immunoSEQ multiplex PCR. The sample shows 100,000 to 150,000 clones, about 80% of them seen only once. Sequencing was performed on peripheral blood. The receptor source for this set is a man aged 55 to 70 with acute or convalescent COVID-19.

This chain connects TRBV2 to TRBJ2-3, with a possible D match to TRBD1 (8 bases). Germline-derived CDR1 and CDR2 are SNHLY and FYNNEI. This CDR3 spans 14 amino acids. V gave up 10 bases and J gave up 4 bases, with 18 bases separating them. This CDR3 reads CATTGGVGADTQYF. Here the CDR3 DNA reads TGTGCCACCACAGGGGGGGTGGGAGCAGATACGCAGTATTTT.

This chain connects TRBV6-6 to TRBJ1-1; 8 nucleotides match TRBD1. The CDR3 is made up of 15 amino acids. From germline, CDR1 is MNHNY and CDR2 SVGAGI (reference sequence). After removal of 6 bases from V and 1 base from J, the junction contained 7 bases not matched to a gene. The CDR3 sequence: CASSLAGTGNTEAFF. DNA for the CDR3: TGTGCCAGCAGCCTTGCCGGGACAGGGAACACTGAAGCTTTCTTT.

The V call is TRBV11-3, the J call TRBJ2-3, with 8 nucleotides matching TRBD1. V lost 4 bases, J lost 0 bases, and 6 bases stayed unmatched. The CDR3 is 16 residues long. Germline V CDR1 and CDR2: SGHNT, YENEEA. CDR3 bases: TGTGCCAGCAGCTGGGGGACAGGACCTAGCACAGATACGCAGTATTTT. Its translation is CASSWGTGPSTDTQYF.

As DNA, the CDR3 is TGCGCCAGCAGCCCCCTCCTTGGGCGGGGCCACGAGCAGTACTTC. The encoded protein is CASSPLLGRGHEQYF. The chain uses TRBV5-1 and TRBJ2-7, with D perhaps matching TRBD2 (6 bases). The CDR3 covers 15 residues. In germline, CDR1 is SGHRS, CDR2 YFSETQ. V was trimmed by 4 bases and J by 5 bases, leaving 19 bases between them.

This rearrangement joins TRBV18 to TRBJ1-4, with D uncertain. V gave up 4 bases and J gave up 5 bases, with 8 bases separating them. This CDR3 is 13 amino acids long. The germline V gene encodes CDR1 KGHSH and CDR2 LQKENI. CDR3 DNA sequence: TGTGCCAGCTCACGAGCCCGCAATGAAAAACTGTTTTTT. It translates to CASSRARNEKLFF.

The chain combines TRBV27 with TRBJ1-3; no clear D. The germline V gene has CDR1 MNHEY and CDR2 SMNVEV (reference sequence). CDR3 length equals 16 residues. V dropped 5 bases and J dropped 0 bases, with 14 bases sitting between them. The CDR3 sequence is CASSPVGGLSGNTIYF. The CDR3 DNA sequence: TGTGCCAGCAGTCCAGTAGGCGGGCTCTCTGGAAACACCATATATTTT.

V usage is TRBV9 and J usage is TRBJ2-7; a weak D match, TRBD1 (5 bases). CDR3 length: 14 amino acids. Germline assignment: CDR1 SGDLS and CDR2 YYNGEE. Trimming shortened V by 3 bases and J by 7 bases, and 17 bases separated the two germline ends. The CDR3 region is CASSARAGSWEQYF. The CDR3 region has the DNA TGTGCCAGCAGCGCCAGGGCAGGGTCTTGGGAGCAGTACTTC.

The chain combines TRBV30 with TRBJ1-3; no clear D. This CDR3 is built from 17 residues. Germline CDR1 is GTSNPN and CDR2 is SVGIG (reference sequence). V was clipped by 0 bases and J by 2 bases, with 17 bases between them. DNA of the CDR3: TGTGCCTGGAGTGTATTGGGTTCGAGGGTAGCTGGAAACACCATATATTTT. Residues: CAWSVLGSRVAGNTIYF.

DNA of the CDR3: TGTGCCAGCATTAGGGGTAGTGGCCCCTACAATGAGCAGTTCTTC. It translates to CASIRGSGPYNEQFF. The genes are TRBV9 and TRBJ2-1, with D possibly matching TRBD1 (5 bases). The V gene lost 6 bases and the J gene lost 2 bases, with 15 bases spanning the gap. The germline V gene encodes CDR1 SGDLS and CDR2 YYNGEE. The CDR3 runs 15 residues.

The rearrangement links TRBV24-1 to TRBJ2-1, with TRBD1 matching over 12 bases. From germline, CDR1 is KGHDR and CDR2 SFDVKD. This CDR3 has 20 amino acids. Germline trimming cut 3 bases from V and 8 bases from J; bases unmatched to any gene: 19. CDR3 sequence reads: CATSDPLRGTGGGRPHEQFF. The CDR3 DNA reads TGTGCCACCAGTGATCCCTTGCGGGGGACAGGGGGCGGGCGGCCCCATGAGCAGTTCTTC.

The CDR3, as DNA: TGTGCCAGCAGCGGGGCCCCCCAGGGGTATGGCTACACCTTC. This translates into CASSGAPQGYGYTF. The chain couples TRBV5-4 to TRBJ1-2; TRBD1 might be the D (6 bases). The germline V gene encodes CDR1 SGHNT and CDR2 YYREEE (reference sequence). This CDR3 spans 14 amino acids. Trimming took off 4 bases at V and 5 bases at J, with 15 bases between the two ends.

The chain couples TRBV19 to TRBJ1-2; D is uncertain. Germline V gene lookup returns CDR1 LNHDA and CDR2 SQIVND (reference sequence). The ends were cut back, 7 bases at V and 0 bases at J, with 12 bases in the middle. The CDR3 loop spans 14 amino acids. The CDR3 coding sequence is TGTGCCAGTAACGCGACGGGAACTAACTATGGCTACACCTTC. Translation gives CASNATGTNYGYTF. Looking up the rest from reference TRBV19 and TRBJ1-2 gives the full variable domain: DGGITQSPKYLFRKEGQNVTLSCEQNLNHDAMYWYRQDPGQGLRLIYYSQIVNDFQKGDIAEGYSVSREKKESFPLTVTSAQKNPTAFYLCASNATGTNYGYTFGSGTRLTVV.

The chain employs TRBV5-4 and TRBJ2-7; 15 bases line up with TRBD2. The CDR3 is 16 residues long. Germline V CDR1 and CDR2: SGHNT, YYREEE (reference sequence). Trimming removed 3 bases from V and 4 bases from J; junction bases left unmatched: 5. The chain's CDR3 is CASSSHGTSGRYEQYF. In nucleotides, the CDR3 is TGTGCCAGCAGCTCTCATGGGACTAGCGGGAGGTACGAGCAGTACTTC.

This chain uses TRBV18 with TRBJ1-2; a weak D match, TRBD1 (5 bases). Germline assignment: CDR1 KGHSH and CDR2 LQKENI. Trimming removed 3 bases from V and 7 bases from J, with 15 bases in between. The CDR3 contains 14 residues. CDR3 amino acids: CASSPAETAVGYTF. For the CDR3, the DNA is TGTGCCAGCTCACCGGCGGAGACAGCTGTTGGCTACACCTTC.

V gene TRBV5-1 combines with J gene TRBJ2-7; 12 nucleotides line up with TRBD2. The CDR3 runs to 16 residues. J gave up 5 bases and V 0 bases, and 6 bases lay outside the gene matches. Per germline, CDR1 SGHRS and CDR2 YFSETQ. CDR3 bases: TGCGCCAGCAGCTTGGCCGGACTAGCGGGATACGACGAGCAGTACTTC. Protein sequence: CASSLAGLAGYDEQYF. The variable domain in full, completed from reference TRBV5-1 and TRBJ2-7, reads KAGVTQTPRYLIKTRGQQVTLSCSPISGHRSVSWYQQTPGQGLQFLFEYFSETQRNKGNFPGRFSGRQFSNSRSEMNVSTLELGDSALYLCASSLAGLAGYDEQYFGPGTRLTVT.

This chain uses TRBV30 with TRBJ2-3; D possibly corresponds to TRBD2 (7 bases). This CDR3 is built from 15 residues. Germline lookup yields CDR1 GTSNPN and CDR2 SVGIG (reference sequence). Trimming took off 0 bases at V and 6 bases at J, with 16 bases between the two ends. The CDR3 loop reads CAWSVRGGAPDTQYF. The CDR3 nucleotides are TGTGCCTGGAGTGTACGCGGGGGCGCCCCCGATACGCAGTATTTT.

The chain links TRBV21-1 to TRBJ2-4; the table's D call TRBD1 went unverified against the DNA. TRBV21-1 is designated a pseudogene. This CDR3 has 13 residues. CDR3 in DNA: TGTGCCAGCAGCATTAACAGGGGAGACATTCAGTACTTC. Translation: CASSINRGDIQYF.

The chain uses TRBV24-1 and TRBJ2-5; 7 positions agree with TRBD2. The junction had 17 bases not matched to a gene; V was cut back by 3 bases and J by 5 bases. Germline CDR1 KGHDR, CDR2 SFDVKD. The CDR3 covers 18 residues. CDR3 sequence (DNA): TGTGCCACCAGTGATCGAGCTTGGGAGCGGGATGCCCCGGAGACCCAGTACTTC. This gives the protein CATSDRAWERDAPETQYF.

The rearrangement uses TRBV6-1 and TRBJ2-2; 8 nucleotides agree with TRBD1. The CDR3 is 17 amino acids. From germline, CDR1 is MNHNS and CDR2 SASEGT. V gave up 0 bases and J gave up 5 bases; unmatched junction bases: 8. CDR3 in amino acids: CASSEASPGGWTGELFF. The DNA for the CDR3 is TGTGCCAGCAGTGAAGCTTCTCCAGGGGGCTGGACCGGGGAGCTGTTTTTT.

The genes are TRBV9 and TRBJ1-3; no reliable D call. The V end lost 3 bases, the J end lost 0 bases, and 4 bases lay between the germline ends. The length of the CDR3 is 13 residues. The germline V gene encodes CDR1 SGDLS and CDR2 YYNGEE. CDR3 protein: CASSASSGNTIYF. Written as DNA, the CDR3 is TGTGCCAGCAGCGCGTCCTCTGGAAACACCATATATTTT.

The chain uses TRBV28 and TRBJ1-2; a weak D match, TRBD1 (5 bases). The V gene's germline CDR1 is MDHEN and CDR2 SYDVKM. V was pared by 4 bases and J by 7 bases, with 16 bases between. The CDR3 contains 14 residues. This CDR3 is CASSSAQASSGYTF. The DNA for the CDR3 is TGTGCCAGCAGTTCGGCACAGGCAAGCTCTGGCTACACCTTC.

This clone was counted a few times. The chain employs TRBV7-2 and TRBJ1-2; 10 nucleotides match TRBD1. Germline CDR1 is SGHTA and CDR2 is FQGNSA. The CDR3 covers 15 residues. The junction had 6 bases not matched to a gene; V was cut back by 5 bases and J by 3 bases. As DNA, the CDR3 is TGTGCCAGCAGCCCTCGACAGGGGGCTCACTATGGCTACACCTTC. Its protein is CASSPRQGAHYGYTF.

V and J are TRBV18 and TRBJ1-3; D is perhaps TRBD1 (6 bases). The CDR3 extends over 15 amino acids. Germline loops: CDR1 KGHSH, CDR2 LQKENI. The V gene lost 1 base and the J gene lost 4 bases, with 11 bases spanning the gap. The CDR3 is CASSPLAGAGNTIYF. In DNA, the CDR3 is TGTGCCAGCTCACCACTCGCAGGGGCCGGAAACACCATATATTTT.

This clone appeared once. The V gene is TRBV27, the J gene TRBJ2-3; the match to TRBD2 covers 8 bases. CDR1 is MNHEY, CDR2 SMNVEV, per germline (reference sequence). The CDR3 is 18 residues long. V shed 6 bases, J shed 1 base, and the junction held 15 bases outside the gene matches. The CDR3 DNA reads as TGTGCCAGCAGCCTCTATCCTCCTCGCGGGGGGCGCACAGATACGCAGTATTTT. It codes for CASSLYPPRGGRTDTQYF.

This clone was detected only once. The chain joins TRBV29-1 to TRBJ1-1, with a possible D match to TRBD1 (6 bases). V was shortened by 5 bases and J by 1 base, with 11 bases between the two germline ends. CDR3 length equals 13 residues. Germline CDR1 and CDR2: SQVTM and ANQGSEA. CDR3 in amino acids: CSVTQGTNTEAFF. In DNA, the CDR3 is TGCAGCGTTACACAGGGAACGAACACTGAAGCTTTCTTT.

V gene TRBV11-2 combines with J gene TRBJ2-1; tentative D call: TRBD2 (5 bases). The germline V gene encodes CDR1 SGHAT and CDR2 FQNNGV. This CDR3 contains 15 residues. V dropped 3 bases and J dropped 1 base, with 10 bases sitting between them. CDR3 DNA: TGTGCCAGCAGCTTCACTAGTGGGTCCTACAATGAGCAGTTCTTC. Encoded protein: CASSFTSGSYNEQFF.

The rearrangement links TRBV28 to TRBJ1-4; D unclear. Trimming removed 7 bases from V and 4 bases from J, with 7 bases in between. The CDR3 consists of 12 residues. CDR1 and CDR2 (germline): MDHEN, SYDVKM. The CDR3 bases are TGTGCCAGCACCGGGAGTAATGAAAAACTGTTTTTT. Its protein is CASTGSNEKLFF.

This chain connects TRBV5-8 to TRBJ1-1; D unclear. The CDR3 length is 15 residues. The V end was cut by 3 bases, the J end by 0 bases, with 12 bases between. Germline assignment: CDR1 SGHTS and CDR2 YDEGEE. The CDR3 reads CASSWEELMNTEAFF. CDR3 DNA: TGTGCCAGCAGCTGGGAGGAGCTCATGAACACTGAAGCTTTCTTT.

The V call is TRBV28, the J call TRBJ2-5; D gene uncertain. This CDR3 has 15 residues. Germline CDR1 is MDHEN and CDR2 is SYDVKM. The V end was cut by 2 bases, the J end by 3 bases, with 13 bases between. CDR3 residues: CASSLRSSREETQYF. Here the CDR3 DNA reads TGTGCCAGCAGTTTAAGGTCCTCCCGGGAAGAGACCCAGTACTTC.